This TCR beta chain was sequenced in a study of blood T cell repertoires in COVID-19. Germline-derived CDR1 and CDR2 are SGHRS and YFSETQ. Trimming took 4 bases from V and 5 from J, leaving 6 bases between them. The CDR3 loop spans 11 amino acids. Under the authors' procedure: Reference gene primer amplification in the assay estimated nucleated cell counts. Generated by immunoSEQ multiplex PCR, the TCRdb table keeps only in-frame clones and is missing some. V and J calls and clone size are those listed in that table; D and trimming were worked out from the DNA. The sample shows 200,000 to 250,000 clones, 86% of them seen only once. In this sample, this clone turned up a few times.

The sample taken for sequencing was peripheral blood. The clonotype originates from a man under 40 who had recovered from COVID-19. J is TRBJ1-1 and V is TRBV5-1; D is perhaps TRBD1 (6 bases). The chain's CDR3 is CASSDRTEAFF. CDR3 nucleotide sequence: TGCGCCAGCAGCGACAGGACTGAAGCTTTCTTT. Drawing the rest from reference TRBV5-1 and TRBJ1-1, the complete variable domain is KAGVTQTPRYLIKTRGQQVTLSCSPISGHRSVSWYQQTPGQGLQFLFEYFSETQRNKGNFPGRFSGRQFSNSRSEMNVSTLELGDSALYLCASSDRTEAFFGQGTRLTVV.